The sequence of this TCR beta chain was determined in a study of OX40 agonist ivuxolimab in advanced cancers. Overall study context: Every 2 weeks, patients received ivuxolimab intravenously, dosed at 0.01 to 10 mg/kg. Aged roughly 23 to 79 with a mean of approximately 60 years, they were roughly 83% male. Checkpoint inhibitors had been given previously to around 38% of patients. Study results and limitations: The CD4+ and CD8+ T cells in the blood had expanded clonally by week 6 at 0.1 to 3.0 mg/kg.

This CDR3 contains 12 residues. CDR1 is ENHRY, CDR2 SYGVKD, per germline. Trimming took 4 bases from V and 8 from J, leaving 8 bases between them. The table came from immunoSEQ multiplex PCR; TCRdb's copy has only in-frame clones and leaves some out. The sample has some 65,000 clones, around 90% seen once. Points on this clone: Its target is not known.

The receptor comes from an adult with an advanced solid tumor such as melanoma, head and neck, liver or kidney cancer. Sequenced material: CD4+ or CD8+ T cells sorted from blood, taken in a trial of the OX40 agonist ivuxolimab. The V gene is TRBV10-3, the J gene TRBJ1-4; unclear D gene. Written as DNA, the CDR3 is TGTGCCATCAGTGTAGGAAGAGAAAAACTGTTTTTT. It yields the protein CAISVGREKLFF.